What follows are 17 T cell receptor beta chains derived from one specimen sequenced in a study of blood T cell repertoires in COVID-19. Assay used: immunoSEQ multiplex PCR; TCRdb lists only in-frame clones, some missing. The sample lists 50,000 to 80,000 clones, more than 65% occurring once. Source material: peripheral blood. These receptors were obtained from a woman in her sixties with acute or convalescent COVID-19.

The V call is TRBV19, the J call TRBJ1-6; D may be TRBD1 (5 bases). CDR3 size: 14 residues. Germline CDR1 reads LNHDA; CDR2 reads SQIVND (reference sequence). V lost 6 bases and J lost 7, with 13 bases in between. The CDR3 sequence: CASSSSPGNSPLHF. CDR3 coding DNA: TGTGCCAGTAGCTCGTCCCCAGGGAATTCACCCCTCCACTTT.

The chain recombines TRBV15 with TRBJ2-3; tentatively, D is TRBD2 (6 bases). This CDR3 comprises 15 residues. V gave up 0 bases and J gave up 1 base, with 8 bases separating them. CDR1 and CDR2 (germline): LNHNV, YYDKDF (reference sequence). CDR3 protein: CATSREGGGTDTQYF. CDR3 in DNA: TGTGCCACCAGCAGAGAAGGCGGGGGCACAGATACGCAGTATTTT.

This chain uses TRBV11-2 with TRBJ1-2; 9 positions match TRBD1. The CDR3 has 14 amino acids. CDR1 is SGHAT and CDR2 is FQNNGV in the germline V gene. V gave up 5 bases and J gave up 5 bases; unmatched junction bases: 6. CDR3 in amino acids: CASSPQQGAYGYTF. The CDR3 DNA follows: TGTGCCAGCAGCCCCCAACAGGGGGCGTATGGCTACACCTTC.

The V and J genes are TRBV5-4 and TRBJ1-6; 7 bases match TRBD1. V lost 5 bases to trimming and J lost 9 bases; unmatched junction nucleotides: 8. Germline V gene data show CDR1 as SGHNT and CDR2 as YYREEE (reference sequence). This CDR3 region has 14 residues. The CDR3, as DNA: TGTGCCAGCAGACCCCAGGGGGTGAGTTCACCCCTCCACTTT. Translation: CASRPQGVSSPLHF.

Relative to its sample, this clone is medium-sized. This chain joins TRBV3-1 (or the pseudogene TRBV3-2) and TRBJ1-4; no definite D call. The CDR3 loop spans 17 amino acids. V was trimmed by 1 base and J by 0 bases, leaving 12 bases between them. Per germline, CDR1 LGHDT and CDR2 YNNKEL (reference sequence). CDR3 sequence (DNA): TGTGCCAGCAGCCAAGGTATACCGAGTGCAACTAATGAAAAACTGTTTTTT. This encodes CASSQGIPSATNEKLFF.

This clone was picked up a small number of times. The V call is TRBV11-2, the J call TRBJ1-5, with unresolved D. The germline CDR1 and CDR2 sequences are SGHAT and FQNNGV. Trimming stripped 1 base from V and 4 bases from J, with 8 bases between. This CDR3 region has 14 residues. DNA of the CDR3: TGTGCCAGCAGCTTAGGGCCAATGAATCAGCCCCAGCATTTT. Amino acid sequence: CASSLGPMNQPQHF. Full variable domain (rest looked up from reference TRBV11-2 and TRBJ1-5): EAGVAQSPRYKIIEKRQSVAFWCNPISGHATLYWYQQILGQGPKLLIQFQNNGVVDDSQLPKDRFSAERLKGVDSTLKIQPAKLEDSAVYLCASSLGPMNQPQHFGDGTRLSIL.

CDR3 nucleotide sequence: TGTGCCAGCAGCTCCGCGGCAGCGGCGCAGGCCAGGGGATTAAATGGCTACACCTTC. Translating gives CASSSAAAAQARGLNGYTF. This chain uses TRBV7-8 with TRBJ1-2; weak D call: TRBD1 (6 bases). Germline-derived CDR1 and CDR2 are SGHVS and FQNEAQ. Trimming shortened V by 4 bases and J by 6 bases, and 30 bases separated the two germline ends. CDR3 length equals 19 residues.

The rearrangement joins TRBV19 to TRBJ1-4, with D perhaps TRBD1 (6 bases). The CDR3 is made up of 15 amino acids. Per the germline V gene, CDR1 is LNHDA and CDR2 is SQIVND (reference sequence). V dropped 1 base and J dropped 3 bases, with 9 bases sitting between them. The CDR3 region has the DNA TGTGCCAGTAGTATAGCGCCAGGGGCTAATGAAAAACTGTTTTTT. This codes for CASSIAPGANEKLFF.

The chain carries TRBV12-3 or TRBV12-4 and TRBJ2-5, with D tentatively TRBD2 (5 bases). Between the trimmed V and J ends, which lost 5 bases and 5 bases, there was a span of 12 bases. The CDR3 loop spans 13 amino acids. DNA for the CDR3: TGTGCCAGCAGTACCGGGTCGGGGGAGACCCAGTACTTC. Translation gives CASSTGSGETQYF.

The J gene is TRBJ1-5, the V gene TRBV29-1; the match to TRBD1 covers 8 bases. Germline V lookup: CDR1 SQVTM, CDR2 ANQGSEA. This CDR3 contains 15 residues. Trimming removed 7 bases from V and 6 bases from J; junction bases left unmatched: 14. CDR3 residues: CSASLGTGASQPQHF. CDR3 nucleotide sequence: TGCAGCGCGTCCCTCGGGACAGGAGCTAGTCAGCCCCAGCATTTT.

The chain uses TRBV9 and TRBJ2-3, with 10 bases fitting TRBD1. The CDR3 consists of 16 residues. Trimming cost V 2 bases and J 5 bases; bases outside gene matches: 8. The germline V gene has CDR1 SGDLS and CDR2 YYNGEE. The CDR3: CASSVTGTGVRDTQYF. CDR3 nucleotide sequence: TGTGCCAGCAGCGTGACCGGGACAGGGGTCAGAGATACGCAGTATTTT.

This chain links TRBV3-1 (or the pseudogene TRBV3-2) with TRBJ2-1, with 10 positions matching TRBD2. Germline V lookup: CDR1 LGHDT, CDR2 YNNKEL (reference sequence). The CDR3 is made up of 14 amino acids. V shed 6 bases, J shed 8 bases, and the junction held 7 bases outside the gene matches. CDR3 DNA: TGTGCCAGCAGGGGCGCTAGCGGGGGTTATGAGCAGTTCTTC. It translates to CASRGASGGYEQFF.

This chain joins TRBV4-1 and TRBJ2-3, with a tentative D call TRBD2 (5 bases). V was cut by 6 bases and J by 3 bases, with 13 bases left in between. Per the germline V gene, CDR1 is MGHRA and CDR2 is YSYEKL. The CDR3 has 14 residues. Here the CDR3 DNA reads TGCGCCAGCAGTATGGGCACGGGGACAGATACGCAGTATTTT. Residues: CASSMGTGTDTQYF.

The rearrangement joins TRBV11-2 to TRBJ2-1; 9 bases align to TRBD2. The CDR3 is 16 amino acids. V gave up 2 bases and J gave up 2 bases; unmatched junction bases: 4. Germline values: CDR1 SGHAT, CDR2 FQNNGV. The CDR3 is CASSLISGGAYNEQFF. Written as DNA, the CDR3 is TGTGCCAGCAGCTTAATTAGCGGGGGCGCCTACAATGAGCAGTTCTTC.

The chain joins TRBV5-6 to TRBJ1-2; 9 bases line up with TRBD1. Trimming at V came to 4 bases and at J to 3 bases, leaving 1 base not matched to a gene. Germline V lookup: CDR1 SGHDT, CDR2 YYEEEE. The CDR3 is made up of 13 amino acids. In DNA, the CDR3 is TGTGCCAGCAGCCGACAGGGGGACTATGGCTACACCTTC. It yields the protein CASSRQGDYGYTF. Full variable domain (remainder filled in from reference TRBV5-6 and TRBJ1-2): DAGVTQSPTHLIKTRGQQVTLRCSPKSGHDTVSWYQQALGQGPQFIFQYYEEEERQRGNFPDRFSGHQFPNYSSELNVNALLLGDSALYLCASSRQGDYGYTFGSGTRLTVV.

The genes are TRBV2 and TRBJ1-5, with D possibly matching TRBD1 (5 bases). Trimming removed 4 bases at V and 5 bases at J, with 9 bases between. This CDR3 contains 13 residues. Germline loops: CDR1 SNHLY, CDR2 FYNNEI. The CDR3 DNA is TGTGCCAGCAGTGGCAGGGTCGATCAGCCCCAGCATTTT. Translating it yields CASSGRVDQPQHF.

The gene calls are TRBV5-1 and TRBJ2-5; 10 nucleotides match TRBD1. Trimming took 2 bases from V and 3 from J; bases not matched to a gene: 16. This CDR3 has 19 residues. Per germline, CDR1 SGHRS and CDR2 YFSETQ. CDR3 bases: TGCGCCAGCAGCTTCCCCGGGACAGGGGTCGCTGGAACTGAAGAGACCCAGTACTTC. The encoded protein is CASSFPGTGVAGTEETQYF.